The present TCR beta chain was sequenced within a study of technical replicates of blood from four donors. This clone occurred a few times. Some clones are missing from TCRdb's copy, which holds only in-frame ones; the method was immunoSEQ multiplex PCR. The table lists 80,000 or so clones, around 95% of them singletons. This clonotype originated in a human donor in good health. The sequenced sample was T cells isolated from PBMCs.

The CDR3 loop reads CASSEGLARELFF. The CDR3 DNA follows: TGTGCCAGCAGCGAGGGACTAGCGCGGGAGCTGTTTTTT. The chain has TRBV9 and TRBJ2-2; 10 nucleotides line up with TRBD2. The V and J ends lost 3 bases and 9 bases, in that order; junction bases with no gene match: 2. Germline CDR1 SGDLS, CDR2 YYNGEE. This CDR3 contains 13 residues.